Below, 9 T cell receptor beta chains from the same sample are listed, as sequenced in a study of OX40 agonist ivuxolimab in advanced cancers. Libraries were prepared by immunoSEQ multiplex PCR; TCRdb keeps only in-frame clonotypes and omits some of them. The sample has approximately 62,000 clones, 80% to 90% seen once. Sequenced here: CD4+ or CD8+ T cells sorted from blood, sampled in a trial of the OX40 agonist ivuxolimab. The receptors shown here come from an adult with an advanced solid tumor such as melanoma, head and neck, liver or kidney cancer.

The chain links TRBV4-1 to TRBJ1-3, with D maybe TRBD1 (5 bases). This CDR3 has 16 residues. CDR1 is MGHRA and CDR2 is YSYEKL in the germline V gene. Trimming removed 4 bases at V and 2 bases at J, with 15 bases between. The CDR3 DNA reads TGCGCCAGCAGCCGCTTTCAGGGCTTGGCTGGAAACACCATATATTTT. This sequence encodes CASSRFQGLAGNTIYF.

J is TRBJ2-7 and V is TRBV5-1, with TRBD2 matching 10 bases. This CDR3 is built from 15 residues. J was trimmed by 1 base and V by 4 bases; bases with no gene match: 5. Germline CDR1 and CDR2: SGHRS and YFSETQ. CDR3 region: CASSTGLAASYEQYF. As DNA, the CDR3 is TGCGCCAGCAGCACAGGACTAGCGGCTTCCTACGAGCAGTACTTC.

In its sample, this clone was seen a few times. J is TRBJ1-2 and V is TRBV19; no clear D gene. The germline gives CDR1 LNHDA, CDR2 SQIVND (reference sequence). The ends were cut back, 6 bases at V and 5 bases at J, with 16 bases in the middle. This CDR3 contains 14 residues. The CDR3 loop reads CASSADAEPYGYTF. The CDR3, as DNA: TGTGCCAGTAGCGCGGACGCGGAACCATATGGCTACACCTTC. Based on the CDR3 plus reference TRBV19 and TRBJ1-2, the full variable domain is DGGITQSPKYLFRKEGQNVTLSCEQNLNHDAMYWYRQDPGQGLRLIYYSQIVNDFQKGDIAEGYSVSREKKESFPLTVTSAQKNPTAFYLCASSADAEPYGYTFGSGTRLTVV.

This clone was detected once. The V and J genes are TRBV27 and TRBJ2-7, with 8 bases identical to TRBD1. This CDR3 region has 14 residues. Losses at the gene ends were 6 bases for V and 3 bases for J; bases not matched to a gene: 7. The germline gives CDR1 MNHEY, CDR2 SMNVEV (reference sequence). The CDR3 is CASRSWDRLYEQYF. CDR3 coding DNA: TGTGCCAGCAGATCGTGGGACAGGCTCTACGAGCAGTACTTC.

The chain joins TRBV7-2 to TRBJ1-2; D remains unclear. V lost 1 base to trimming and J lost 5 bases, with 14 bases between them. There are 15 residues in the CDR3. Germline V gene lookup returns CDR1 SGHTA and CDR2 FQGNSA. CDR3 loop: CASSLESRLWYGYTF. CDR3 in DNA: TGTGCCAGCAGCTTAGAATCCAGGTTATGGTATGGCTACACCTTC.

The genes are TRBV7-9 and TRBJ2-4, with a tentative D call TRBD2 (6 bases). Trimming stripped 6 bases from V and 13 bases from J, with 16 bases between. Germline CDR1 and CDR2: SEHNR and FQNEAQ (reference sequence). The CDR3 length is 12 residues. As DNA, the CDR3 is TGTGCCAGCAGTTGGGCTGGGGGGTTACAGTACTTC. It translates to CASSWAGGLQYF.

This chain connects TRBV7-3 to TRBJ2-1, with D perhaps matching TRBD1 (6 bases). This CDR3 region has 12 residues. The germline CDR1 and CDR2 sequences are SGHTA and FQGTGA. Trimming shortened V by 6 bases and J by 10 bases, and 13 bases separated the two germline ends. CDR3 bases: TGTGCCAGCAGGGGGGCCGAGGAGGAGCAGTTCTTC. Encoded protein: CASRGAEEEQFF.

This clone occurred a few times. The chain carries TRBV19 and TRBJ1-1, with a weak D call TRBD1 (5 bases). Germline CDR1 LNHDA, CDR2 SQIVND (reference sequence). This CDR3 comprises 14 residues. Trimming pared 2 bases from V and 5 bases from J, leaving 12 bases between. The CDR3 DNA reads as TGTGCCAGTAGTATACAGGGAGGAGGAACTGAAGCTTTCTTT. This sequence encodes CASSIQGGGTEAFF. Combining the CDR3 with reference TRBV19 and TRBJ1-1 gives the whole variable domain DGGITQSPKYLFRKEGQNVTLSCEQNLNHDAMYWYRQDPGQGLRLIYYSQIVNDFQKGDIAEGYSVSREKKESFPLTVTSAQKNPTAFYLCASSIQGGGTEAFFGQGTRLTVV.

The J gene is TRBJ1-1, the V gene TRBV28, with TRBD1 matching over 8 bases. The germline gives CDR1 MDHEN, CDR2 SYDVKM. V gave up 1 base and J gave up 10 bases; unmatched junction bases: 8. There are 14 residues in the CDR3. For the CDR3, the DNA is TGTGCCAGCAGTTTATTGCAGGGGGCCCTAGGAGCTTTCTTT. This encodes CASSLLQGALGAFF. The variable domain in full, completed from reference TRBV28 and TRBJ1-1, reads DVKVTQSSRYLVKRTGEKVFLECVQDMDHENMFWYRQDPGLGLRLIYFSYDVKMKEKGDIPEGYSVSREKKERFSLILESASTNQTSMYLCASSLLQGALGAFFGQGTRLTVV.